This T cell receptor beta chain was observed in a study of identical twins. Each CDR3 protein is one row after TCRdb ran MiXCR on the 5' RACE reads. The sample includes approximately 630,000 distinct CDR3 sequences, around 7.4% seen only once; the top ten take around 1.6%. V was trimmed by 1 base and J by 2 bases, leaving 9 bases between them. The CDR3 totals 15 residues. This clonotype was recorded many times. This same sample was also taken into another study, of yellow fever vaccine responses in identical twins.

This chain connects TRBV12-3 or TRBV12-4 to TRBJ2-1, with D unclear. The sequence was collected from a woman between 18 and 29 years old in good health. Sequenced: PBMCs. CDR3 region: CASSLDATPYNEQFF. The CDR3 DNA follows: TGTGCCAGCAGTTTAGATGCGACACCCTACAATGAGCAGTTCTTC.